The source of this T cell receptor (beta chain) is a study of blood T cell repertoires in COVID-19. Looked up from germline, CDR1 is SGHNT and CDR2 is YYREEE (reference sequence). V was cut by 4 bases and J by 0 bases, with 11 bases left in between. The CDR3 sequence is 15 residues long. This clone showed up just once. Repertoires were generated with immunoSEQ multiplex PCR, while TCRdb's copy carries only in-frame clones and drops some. The table lists a few hundred thousand clones, roughly 84% of them singletons. The sequencing input was peripheral blood. The genes are TRBV5-4 and TRBJ1-3; D perhaps matches TRBD1 (6 bases). The source of this sequence is an elderly woman with acute or convalescent COVID-19. The CDR3 sequence is CASSITGISGNTIYF. CDR3 DNA sequence: TGTGCCAGCAGCATAACAGGGATCTCTGGAAACACCATATATTTT. The whole variable domain, remainder taken from reference TRBV5-4 and TRBJ1-3, is ETGVTQSPTHLIKTRGQQVTLRCSSQSGHNTVSWYQQALGQGPQFIFQYYREEENGRGNFPPRFSGLQFPNYSSELNVNALELDDSALYLCASSITGISGNTIYFGEGSWLTVV.